This TCR beta chain stems from a study of T cell clusters in autoimmune cytopenias. Study-wide points: Primary autoimmune cytopenia patients appeared to lack physiological T cell clusters present in healthy donors.

TRB amplification used approximately 270 ng of peripheral blood genomic DNA. The CDR3 contains 16 residues. CDR1 and CDR2 from the germline V gene are MNHEY and SMNVEV (reference sequence). Measured by frequency, this clonotype is medium-sized. The antigen is not known. Multiplex touch-down PCR amplified TRB using TRB-A and TRB-B pools in one tube. After re-calling the multiplex PCR reads, TCRdb lists one entry per CDR3 protein, DNA absent. Its table records some 4,100 distinct CDR3 sequences. This same sample was also taken into another study, of T cell repertoires in aging, cancer and after chemotherapy. From that second work: Donor ages fell into six groups from 30 or younger up to 70 or older. Loss of evenness, beyond lost richness, contributed to age-related TCR diversity decline in cancer patients. Across the chemotherapy interval, each cancer cohort showed higher median generation probability, suggesting thymic rebound.

The specimen was peripheral blood. The chain has TRBV27 and TRBJ2-1; TCRdb selects TRBD2, and the lack of DNA leaves this call unchecked. This TCR came from a human donor in good health. The CDR3 spells CASSLSGISGPYEQFF.